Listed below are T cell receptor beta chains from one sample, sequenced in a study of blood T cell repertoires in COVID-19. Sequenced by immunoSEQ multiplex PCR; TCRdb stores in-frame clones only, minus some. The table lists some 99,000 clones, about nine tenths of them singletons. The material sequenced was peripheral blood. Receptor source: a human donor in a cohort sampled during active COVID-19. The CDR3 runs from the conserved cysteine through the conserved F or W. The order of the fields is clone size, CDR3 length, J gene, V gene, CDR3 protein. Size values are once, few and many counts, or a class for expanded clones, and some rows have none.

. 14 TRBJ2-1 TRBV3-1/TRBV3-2 CASSQEVSDNEQFF
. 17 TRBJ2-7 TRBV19 CASSEIRTSGGYDEQYF
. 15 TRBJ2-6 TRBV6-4 CASSEGATGANVLTF
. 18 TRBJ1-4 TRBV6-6 CASSRIGQTAVTNEKLFF
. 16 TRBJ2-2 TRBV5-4 CASSLGQGRSAGELFF
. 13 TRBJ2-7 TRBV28 CASSFLSAYEQYF
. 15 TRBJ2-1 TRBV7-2 CASSFVAGEYNEQFF
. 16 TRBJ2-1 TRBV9 CASSVGIGRTYNEQFF
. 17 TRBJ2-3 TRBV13 CASSSPALAGDTDTQYF
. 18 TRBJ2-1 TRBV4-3 CASSQDRSGTGGYNEQFF
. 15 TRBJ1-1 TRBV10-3 CAISVYDDRASEAFF
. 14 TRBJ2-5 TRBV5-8 CASSLGTGRKTQYF
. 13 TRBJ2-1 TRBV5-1 CASSFGQGNEQFF
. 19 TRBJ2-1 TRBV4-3 CASSQVGFTSGSKPNEQFF
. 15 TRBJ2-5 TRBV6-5 CASTPGQGHSETQYF
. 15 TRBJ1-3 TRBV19 CASSIPTGAGNTIYF
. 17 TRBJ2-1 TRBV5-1 CASSPGTSGRAYNEQFF
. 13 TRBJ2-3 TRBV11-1 CASSLESKDTQYF
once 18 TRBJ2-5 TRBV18 CASSPLWASGGFQETQYF
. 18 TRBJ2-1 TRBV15 CATSRAPAGLAGRDEQFF
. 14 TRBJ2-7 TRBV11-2 CASSTRTGAYEQYF
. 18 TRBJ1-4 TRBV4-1 CASSQGQDTLATNEKLFF
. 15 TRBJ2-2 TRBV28 CASSAGTRSTGELFF
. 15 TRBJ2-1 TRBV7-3 CASSLDRGSYNEQFF